These T cell receptor beta chains were read from a single sample in a study of OX40 agonist ivuxolimab in advanced cancers. Libraries were prepared by immunoSEQ multiplex PCR; TCRdb keeps only in-frame clonotypes and omits some of them. The sample holds about 110,000 clones; approximately 90% are singletons and the top ten take more than 0.4%. The sample was CD4+ or CD8+ T cells sorted from blood, taken in a trial of the OX40 agonist ivuxolimab. These receptors were taken from an adult with an advanced solid tumor such as melanoma, head and neck, liver or kidney cancer. Both conserved end residues are part of each CDR3. The order of the fields is D gene, J gene, clone size, V gene, CDR3 DNA, CDR3 protein. D genes are given only for firm matches. Some rows mark clone size as missing; the rest say once, few, many or name a class of expanded clone.

TRBD1	TRBJ2-7	.	TRBV9	TGTGCCAGCAGCGTCAAGACAGGGAACGAGCAGTACTTC	CASSVKTGNEQYF
.	TRBJ1-1	.	TRBV6-5	TGTGCCAGCAGTTACGGCAGGGTAAGGACTGAAGCTTTCTTT	CASSYGRVRTEAFF
.	TRBJ2-6	.	TRBV7-9	TGTGCCAGCAGCCCACCCTCGGCCAACGTCCTGACTTTC	CASSPPSANVLTF
.	TRBJ2-5	.	TRBV7-9	TGTGCCAGCAGCCTGTCAAGGGGACAAGAGACCCAGTACTTC	CASSLSRGQETQYF
.	TRBJ2-5	few	TRBV28	TGTGCCACCGGACGGTCCCAAGAGACCCAGTACTTC	CATGRSQETQYF
.	TRBJ1-2	once	TRBV6-5	TGTGCCAGCAGTTACGGGGGGGAGTCTGGCTACACCTTC	CASSYGGESGYTF
.	TRBJ2-7	.	TRBV27	TGTGCCAGCAGTTTCCGTCCGACAGGATCCTACGAGCAGTACTTC	CASSFRPTGSYEQYF
.	TRBJ2-1	.	TRBV6-6	TGTGCCAGCAGCAGAATTTCGACAGGAAGAAATGAGCAGTTCTTC	CASSRISTGRNEQFF
TRBD1	TRBJ1-4	once	TRBV28	TGTGCCAGCAGAGGACAGGGGGACGAAAAACTGTTTTTT	CASRGQGDEKLFF
.	TRBJ2-3	.	TRBV7-6	TGTGCCAGCAGCTTAAGGTCTACCGTAGATACGCAGTATTTT	CASSLRSTVDTQYF
.	TRBJ1-1	.	TRBV7-9	TGTGCCAGCAGCTTAAGGTACAGGGAGCGCGCTTTCTTT	CASSLRYRERAFF
.	TRBJ1-1	.	TRBV10-3	TGTGCCACGGCACCGGGCCCGAACACTGAAGCTTTCTTT	CATAPGPNTEAFF
.	TRBJ2-2	.	TRBV6-1	TGTGCCAGCAGTGGGCAGGGTAGGGAGCTGTTTTTT	CASSGQGRELFF
TRBD1	TRBJ2-1	.	TRBV7-2	TGTGCCAGCAGCTTAGGAGGGGGCGTTTGGGAGCAGTTCTTC	CASSLGGGVWEQFF
.	TRBJ2-1	.	TRBV6-4	TGTGCCAGCAGCGCCCCGACAGGGAGGTGGTTCTTC	CASSAPTGRWFF
.	TRBJ2-5	.	TRBV14	TGTGCCAGCAGCCAGGTGGGTCATTTTCAAGAGACCCAGTACTTC	CASSQVGHFQETQYF
.	TRBJ2-3	.	TRBV7-2	TGTGCCAGCAGCGCGACAGTCACAGATACGCAGTATTTT	CASSATVTDTQYF
.	TRBJ1-1	.	TRBV7-2	TGTGCCAGCAGCTTAGATAGTACAGTCGCCCGAGGTACTGAAGCTTTCTTT	CASSLDSTVARGTEAFF
.	TRBJ1-1	.	TRBV6-5	TGTGCCAGCAGTTACGCCCCGAACACTGAAGCTTTCTTT	CASSYAPNTEAFF
.	TRBJ1-6	.	TRBV5-1	TGCGCCAGCAGCCTTACTGGACCAAATTCACCCCTCCACTTT	CASSLTGPNSPLHF
.	TRBJ2-5	.	TRBV10-3	TGTGCCATGAGACCCGACAGGGAGGGAGAGACCCAGTACTTC	CAMRPDREGETQYF
TRBD2	TRBJ2-3	.	TRBV5-6	TGTGCCAGCAACGGCTTAGCGGGGGGGCCTAGCACAGATACGCAGTATTTT	CASNGLAGGPSTDTQYF
.	TRBJ1-6	once	TRBV19	TGTGCCAGTTCCGAAGGACTTAATTCACCCCTCCACTTT	CASSEGLNSPLHF
.	TRBJ1-3	.	TRBV7-2	TGTGCCAGCAGCTTTGGGGGCCCTGGAAACACCATATATTTT	CASSFGGPGNTIYF
.	TRBJ1-1	few	TRBV7-9	TGTGCCAGCAGCCAAGAGGGGCAGACATCGGGAGCTTTCTTT	CASSQEGQTSGAFF
.	TRBJ2-4	.	TRBV18	TGTGCCAGCTCAGGCGGAATAGCCAAAAACATTCAGTACTTC	CASSGGIAKNIQYF
.	TRBJ1-1	.	TRBV9	TGTGCCAGCAGCGTAGGTGGGGACACTGAAGCTTTCTTT	CASSVGGDTEAFF
TRBD2	TRBJ2-2	.	TRBV9	TGTGCCAGCAGCCCGACTAGCGGGAGGAACACCGGGGAGCTGTTTTTT	CASSPTSGRNTGELFF
TRBD1	TRBJ1-1	once	TRBV18	TGTGCCAGCTCACCAGGGACAGGGAACGCTGAAGCTTTCTTT	CASSPGTGNAEAFF
.	TRBJ2-1	.	TRBV7-8	TGTGCCAGCAGGCCGATCCTGGGGGGGGGCCGCAATGAGCAGTTCTTC	CASRPILGGGRNEQFF
.	TRBJ1-2	.	TRBV5-4	TGTGCCAGCAGCCCAGGGGAGGACTATGGCTACACCTTC	CASSPGEDYGYTF
.	TRBJ1-2	.	TRBV30	TGTGCCTGGAGTAGATCAGCCGCCGCTAGGGGCTACACCTTC	CAWSRSAAARGYTF
.	TRBJ2-5	.	TRBV5-4	TGTGCCAGCAGCTTCGGACAGCAAGTACAAGAGACCCAGTACTTC	CASSFGQQVQETQYF
.	TRBJ1-2	.	TRBV6-1	TGTGCCAGCAGTGCAGTAACCCTTGGACAGCTCTATGGCTACACCTTC	CASSAVTLGQLYGYTF
TRBD2	TRBJ2-7	.	TRBV18	TGTGCCAGCTCACCCTTAGCGGGGGTCTCCTACGAGCAGTACTTC	CASSPLAGVSYEQYF
.	TRBJ1-2	.	TRBV5-1	TGCGCCAGCAGCACGGGTGGGGCAACTAACTATGGCTACACCTTC	CASSTGGATNYGYTF
.	TRBJ1-1	.	TRBV7-2	TGTGCCAGCAGCCCCTGGACGGCGATGAACACTGAAGCTTTCTTT	CASSPWTAMNTEAFF
.	TRBJ1-1	.	TRBV4-3	TGCGCCAGCAGCCAACTCGTAGGGTTGAACACTGAAGCTTTCTTT	CASSQLVGLNTEAFF
.	TRBJ1-2	.	TRBV7-2	TGTGCCAGCAGCCCCGACAAGTATGGCTACACCTTC	CASSPDKYGYTF
TRBD1	TRBJ1-2	.	TRBV30	TGTGCCTGGGTCCGGGACAGTTATGGCTACACCTTC	CAWVRDSYGYTF
.	TRBJ2-2	.	TRBV30	TGTGCCTGGAGGGTTATGGGGACTCCCGGAGGCGGGGAGCTGTTTTTT	CAWRVMGTPGGGELFF
.	TRBJ2-7	once	TRBV7-2	TGTGCCAGCAGCGGGGCCTACGAGCAGTACTTC	CASSGAYEQYF
TRBD1	TRBJ1-2	once	TRBV6-5	TGTGCCAGCAGTTACTTTGGGACAGGGAAAGATGGCTACACCTTC	CASSYFGTGKDGYTF
.	TRBJ1-3	.	TRBV30	TGTGCCTGGAGTGTACGCTGGGTACTAGCTGGAAACACCATATATTTT	CAWSVRWVLAGNTIYF
TRBD1	TRBJ2-3	few	TRBV30	TGTGCCTCGATTAGACAGGGCCTAGATACGCAGTATTTT	CASIRQGLDTQYF
TRBD1	TRBJ2-7	.	TRBV7-2	TGTGCCAGCAGCTTCCAGCAGGGGGCCCCATACGAGCAGTACTTC	CASSFQQGAPYEQYF
.	TRBJ1-5	few	TRBV7-8	TGTGCCAGCAGCTTTGAACAGCCCCAGCATTTT	CASSFEQPQHF
TRBD1	TRBJ1-2	.	TRBV7-8	TGTGCCAGCAGCGGAAGGGACAGGGATTTCTATGGCTACACCTTC	CASSGRDRDFYGYTF
TRBD2	TRBJ2-3	.	TRBV11-2	TGTGCCAGCAGCCCTCGGGGGACTACCACAGATACGCAGTATTTT	CASSPRGTTTDTQYF
.	TRBJ2-7	.	TRBV11-2	TGTGCCAGCAGCTTAGATCCCGGAAGCTCCTACGAGCAGTACTTC	CASSLDPGSSYEQYF
.	TRBJ2-3	once	TRBV5-4	TGTGCCAGCAGCTTTAGCGGCACAGATACGCAGTATTTT	CASSFSGTDTQYF
.	TRBJ2-1	.	TRBV5-1	TGCGCCAGCAGCTGGGGAGGGACAGGCAATAATGAGCAGTTCTTC	CASSWGGTGNNEQFF
.	TRBJ2-1	.	TRBV18	TGTGCCAGCTCACGTGGACAAGACAATGAGCAGTTCTTC	CASSRGQDNEQFF